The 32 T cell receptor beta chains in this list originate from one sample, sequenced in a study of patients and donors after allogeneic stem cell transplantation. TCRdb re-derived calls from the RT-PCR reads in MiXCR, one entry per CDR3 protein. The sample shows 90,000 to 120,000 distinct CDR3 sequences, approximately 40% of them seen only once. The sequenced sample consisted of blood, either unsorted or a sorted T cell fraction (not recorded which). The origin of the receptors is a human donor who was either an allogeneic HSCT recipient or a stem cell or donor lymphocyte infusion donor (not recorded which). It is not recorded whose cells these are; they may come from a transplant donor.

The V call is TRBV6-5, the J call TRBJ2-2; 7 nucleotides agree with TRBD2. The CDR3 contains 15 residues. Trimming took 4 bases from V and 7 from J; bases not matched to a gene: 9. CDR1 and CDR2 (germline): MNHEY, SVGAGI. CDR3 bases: TGTGCCAGCAGTTCCCCCGGGACTACTTACGGGGAGCTGTTTTTT. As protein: CASSSPGTTYGELFF.

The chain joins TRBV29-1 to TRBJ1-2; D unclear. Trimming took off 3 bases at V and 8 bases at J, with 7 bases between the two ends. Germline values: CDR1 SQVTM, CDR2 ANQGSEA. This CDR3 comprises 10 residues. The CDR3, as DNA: TGCAGCGTTGATTCGGGAGGCTACACCTTC. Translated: CSVDSGGYTF.

The CDR3: CSVEERVLRGKTGNTIYF. In DNA, the CDR3 is TGCAGCGTTGAAGAGCGCGTCTTGAGGGGCAAGACTGGAAACACCATATATTTT. V is TRBV29-1 and J is TRBJ1-3; possible D gene TRBD1, 5 bases. The V gene's germline CDR1 is SQVTM and CDR2 ANQGSEA. The CDR3 covers 18 residues. The V end lost 0 bases, the J end lost 2 bases, and 20 bases lay between the germline ends. Based on the CDR3 plus reference TRBV29-1 and TRBJ1-3, the full variable domain is SAVISQKPSRDICQRGTSLTIQCQVDSQVTMMFWYRQQPGQSLTLIATANQGSEATYESGFVIDKFPISRPNLTFSTLTVSNMSPEDSSIYLCSVEERVLRGKTGNTIYFGEGSWLTVV.

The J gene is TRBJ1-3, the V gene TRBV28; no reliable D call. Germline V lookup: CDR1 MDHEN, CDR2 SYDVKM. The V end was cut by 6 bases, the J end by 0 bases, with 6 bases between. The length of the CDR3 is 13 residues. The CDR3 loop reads CASRTSSGNTIYF. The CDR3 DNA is TGTGCCAGCAGGACAAGCTCTGGAAACACCATATATTTT.

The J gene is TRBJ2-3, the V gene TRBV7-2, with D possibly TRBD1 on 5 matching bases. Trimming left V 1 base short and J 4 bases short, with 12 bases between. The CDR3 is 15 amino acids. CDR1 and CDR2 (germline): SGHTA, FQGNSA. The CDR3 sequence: CASSLGGQGPDTQYF. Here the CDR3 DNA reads TGTGCCAGCAGCTTAGGAGGACAAGGCCCAGATACGCAGTATTTT.

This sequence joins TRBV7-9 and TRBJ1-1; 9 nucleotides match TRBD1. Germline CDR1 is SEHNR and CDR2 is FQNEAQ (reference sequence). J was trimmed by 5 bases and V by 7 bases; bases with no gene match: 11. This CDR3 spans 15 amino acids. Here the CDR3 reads CASTHPGTGRTEAFF. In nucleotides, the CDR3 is TGTGCCAGCACCCACCCCGGGACAGGGAGAACTGAAGCTTTCTTT. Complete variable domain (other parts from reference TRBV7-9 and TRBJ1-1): DTGVSQNPRHKITKRGQNVTFRCDPISEHNRLYWYRQTLGQGPEFLTYFQNEAQLEKSRLLSDRFSAERPKGSFSTLEIQRTEQGDSAMYLCASTHPGTGRTEAFFGQGTRLTVV.

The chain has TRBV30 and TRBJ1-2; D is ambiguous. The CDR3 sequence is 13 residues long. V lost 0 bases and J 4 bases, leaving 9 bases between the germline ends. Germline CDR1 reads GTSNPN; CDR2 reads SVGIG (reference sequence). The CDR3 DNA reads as TGTGCCTGGAGTGTAAAGGCGGCCTATGGCTACACCTTC. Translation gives CAWSVKAAYGYTF.

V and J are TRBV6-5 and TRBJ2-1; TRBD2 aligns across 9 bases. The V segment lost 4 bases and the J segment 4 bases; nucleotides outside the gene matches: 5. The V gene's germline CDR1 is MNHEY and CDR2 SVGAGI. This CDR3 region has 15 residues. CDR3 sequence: CASSSFAGGYNEQFF. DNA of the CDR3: TGTGCCAGCAGTTCATTCGCGGGGGGGTACAATGAGCAGTTCTTC.

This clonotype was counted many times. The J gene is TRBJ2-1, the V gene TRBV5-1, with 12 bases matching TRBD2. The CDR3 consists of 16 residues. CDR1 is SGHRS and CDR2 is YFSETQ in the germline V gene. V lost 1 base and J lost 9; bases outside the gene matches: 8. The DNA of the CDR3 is TGCGCCAGCAGCTTGACTAGCGGGAGGCAACAGGTTGAGCAGTTCTTC. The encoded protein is CASSLTSGRQQVEQFF. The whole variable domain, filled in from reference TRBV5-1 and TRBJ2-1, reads KAGVTQTPRYLIKTRGQQVTLSCSPISGHRSVSWYQQTPGQGLQFLFEYFSETQRNKGNFPGRFSGRQFSNSRSEMNVSTLELGDSALYLCASSLTSGRQQVEQFFGPGTRLTVL.

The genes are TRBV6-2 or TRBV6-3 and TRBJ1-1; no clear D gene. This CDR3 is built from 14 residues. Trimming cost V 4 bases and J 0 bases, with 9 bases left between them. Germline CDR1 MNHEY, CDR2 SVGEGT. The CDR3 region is CASSSHSMNTEAFF. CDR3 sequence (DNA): TGTGCCAGCAGTTCGCACAGCATGAACACTGAAGCTTTCTTT.

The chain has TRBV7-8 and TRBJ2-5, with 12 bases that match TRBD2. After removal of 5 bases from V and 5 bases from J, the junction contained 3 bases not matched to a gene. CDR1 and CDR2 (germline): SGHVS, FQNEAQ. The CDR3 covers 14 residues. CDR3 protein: CASSTGTSGETQYF. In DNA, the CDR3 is TGTGCCAGCAGCACAGGGACTAGCGGGGAGACCCAGTACTTC.

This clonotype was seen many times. The CDR3 sequence is CAIGFEQFF. The CDR3 DNA is TGTGCCATCGGGTTCGAGCAGTTCTTC. V and J are TRBV10-3 and TRBJ2-1; D unclear. Germline V lookup: CDR1 ENHRY, CDR2 SYGVKD. CDR3 length: 9 residues. The V and J ends lost 8 bases and 10 bases respectively, with 6 bases between them.

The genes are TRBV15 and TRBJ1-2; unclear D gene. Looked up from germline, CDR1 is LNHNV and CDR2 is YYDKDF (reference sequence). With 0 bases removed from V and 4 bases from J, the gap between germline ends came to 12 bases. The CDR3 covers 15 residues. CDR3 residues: CATSRDAVGTYGYTF. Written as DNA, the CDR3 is TGTGCCACCAGCAGAGATGCTGTGGGCACCTATGGCTACACCTTC.

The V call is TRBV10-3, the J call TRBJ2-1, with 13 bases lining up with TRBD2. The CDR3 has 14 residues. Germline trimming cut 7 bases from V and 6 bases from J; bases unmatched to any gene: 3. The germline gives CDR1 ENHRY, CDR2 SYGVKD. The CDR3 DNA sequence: TGTGCCATCAAACTAGCGGGAGGGTCCAATGAGCAGTTCTTC. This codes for CAIKLAGGSNEQFF.

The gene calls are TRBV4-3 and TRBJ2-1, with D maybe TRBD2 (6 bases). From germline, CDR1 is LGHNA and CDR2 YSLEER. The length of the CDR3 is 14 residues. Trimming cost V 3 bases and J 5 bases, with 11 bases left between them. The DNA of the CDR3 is TGCGCCAGCAGCCAGGGGACTTCTGACAATGAGCAGTTCTTC. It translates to CASSQGTSDNEQFF.

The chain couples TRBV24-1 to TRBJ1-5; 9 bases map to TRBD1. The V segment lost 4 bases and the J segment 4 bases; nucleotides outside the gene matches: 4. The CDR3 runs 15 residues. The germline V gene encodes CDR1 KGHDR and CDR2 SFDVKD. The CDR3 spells CATSEGTGRNQPQHF. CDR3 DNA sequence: TGTGCCACCAGTGAGGGGACAGGGAGAAATCAGCCCCAGCATTTT.

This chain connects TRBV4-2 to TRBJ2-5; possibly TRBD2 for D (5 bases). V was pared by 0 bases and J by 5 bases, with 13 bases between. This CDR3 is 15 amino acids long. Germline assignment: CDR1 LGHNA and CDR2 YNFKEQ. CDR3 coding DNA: TGTGCCAGCAGCCAAGAGAGGGTAGCGTGGGAGACCCAGTACTTC. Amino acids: CASSQERVAWETQYF.

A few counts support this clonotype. CDR3 sequence reads: CSARDPGRANTEAFF. CDR3 DNA sequence: TGCAGTGCTAGAGATCCTGGGAGGGCGAACACTGAAGCTTTCTTT. The rearrangement links TRBV20-1 to TRBJ1-1; D remains unclear. CDR3 length: 15 amino acids. Trimming pared 0 bases from V and 1 base from J, leaving 12 bases between. The germline V gene encodes CDR1 DFQATT and CDR2 SNEGSKA (reference sequence).

The CDR3 region has the DNA TGCAGCGCCGAGGACTATGGCTACACCTTC. Its translation: CSAEDYGYTF. This sequence joins TRBV29-1 and TRBJ1-2, with D unclear. There are 10 residues in the CDR3. The germline CDR1 and CDR2 sequences are SQVTM and ANQGSEA. V was cut by 7 bases and J by 3 bases, with 6 bases left in between.

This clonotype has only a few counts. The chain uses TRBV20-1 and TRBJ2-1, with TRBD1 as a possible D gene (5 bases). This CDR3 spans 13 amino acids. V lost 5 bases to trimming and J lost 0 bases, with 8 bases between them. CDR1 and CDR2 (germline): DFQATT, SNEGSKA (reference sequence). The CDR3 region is CSAFQGSYNEQFF. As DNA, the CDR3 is TGCAGTGCTTTTCAGGGCTCCTACAATGAGCAGTTCTTC.

The CDR3 region is CASSLGEIRGYGYTF. The CDR3 bases are TGTGCCAGCAGCTTAGGGGAAATTCGGGGGTATGGCTACACCTTC. V and J are TRBV7-2 and TRBJ1-2, with D maybe TRBD1 (5 bases). The CDR3 contains 15 residues. Looked up from germline, CDR1 is SGHTA and CDR2 is FQGNSA. V lost 1 base and J lost 5, with 14 bases in between.

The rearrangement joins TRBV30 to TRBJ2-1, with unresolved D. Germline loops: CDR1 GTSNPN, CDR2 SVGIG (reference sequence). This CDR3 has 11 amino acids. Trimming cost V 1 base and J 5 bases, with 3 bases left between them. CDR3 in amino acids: CAWSEHNEQFF. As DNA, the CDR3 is TGTGCCTGGAGTGAGCACAATGAGCAGTTCTTC.

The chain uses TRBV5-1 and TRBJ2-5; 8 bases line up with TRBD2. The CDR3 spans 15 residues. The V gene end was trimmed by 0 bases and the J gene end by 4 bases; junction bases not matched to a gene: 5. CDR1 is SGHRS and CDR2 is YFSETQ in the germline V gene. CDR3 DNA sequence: TGCGCCAGCAGCTTGGCCGGGACTAGTGGAGAGACCCAGTACTTC. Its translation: CASSLAGTSGETQYF.

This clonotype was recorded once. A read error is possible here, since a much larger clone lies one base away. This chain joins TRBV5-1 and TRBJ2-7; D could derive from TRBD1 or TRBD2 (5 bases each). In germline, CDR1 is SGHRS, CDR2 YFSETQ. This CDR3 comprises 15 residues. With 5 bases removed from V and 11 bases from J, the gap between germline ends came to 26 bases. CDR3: CASRLRGNSKGMKYF. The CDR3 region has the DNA TGCGCCAGCAGATTGAGAGGGAACAGTAAGGGGATGAAGTACTTC.

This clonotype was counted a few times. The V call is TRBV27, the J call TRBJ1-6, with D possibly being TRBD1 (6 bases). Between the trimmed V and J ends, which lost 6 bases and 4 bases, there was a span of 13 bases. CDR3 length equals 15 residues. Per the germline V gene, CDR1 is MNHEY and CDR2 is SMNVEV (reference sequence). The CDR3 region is CASRVGQSYNSPLHF. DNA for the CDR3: TGTGCCAGCAGGGTAGGACAGTCGTATAATTCACCCCTCCACTTT.

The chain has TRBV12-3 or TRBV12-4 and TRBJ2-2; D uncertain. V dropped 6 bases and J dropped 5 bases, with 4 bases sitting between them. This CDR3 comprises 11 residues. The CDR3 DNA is TGTGCCAGCAGAGAAACCGGGGAGCTGTTTTTT. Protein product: CASRETGELFF.

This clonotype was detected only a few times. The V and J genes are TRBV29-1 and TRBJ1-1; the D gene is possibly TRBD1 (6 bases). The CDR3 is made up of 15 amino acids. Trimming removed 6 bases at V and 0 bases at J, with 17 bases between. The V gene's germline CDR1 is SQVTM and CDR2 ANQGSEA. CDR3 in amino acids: CSVSKGVIMNTEAFF. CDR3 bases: TGCAGCGTCTCGAAGGGGGTGATCATGAACACTGAAGCTTTCTTT. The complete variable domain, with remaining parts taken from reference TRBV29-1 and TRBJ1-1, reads SAVISQKPSRDICQRGTSLTIQCQVDSQVTMMFWYRQQPGQSLTLIATANQGSEATYESGFVIDKFPISRPNLTFSTLTVSNMSPEDSSIYLCSVSKGVIMNTEAFFGQGTRLTVV.

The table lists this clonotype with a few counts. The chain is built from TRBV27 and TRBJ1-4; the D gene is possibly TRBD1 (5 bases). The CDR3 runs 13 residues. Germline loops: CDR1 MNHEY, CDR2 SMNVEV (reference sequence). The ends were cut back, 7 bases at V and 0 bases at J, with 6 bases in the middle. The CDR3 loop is CASKGSTNEKLFF. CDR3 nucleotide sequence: TGTGCCAGCAAGGGGTCAACTAATGAAAAACTGTTTTTT.

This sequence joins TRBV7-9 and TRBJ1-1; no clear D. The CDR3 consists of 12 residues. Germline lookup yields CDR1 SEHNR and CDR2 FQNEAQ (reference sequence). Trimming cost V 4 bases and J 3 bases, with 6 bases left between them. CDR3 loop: CASSYTYTEAFF. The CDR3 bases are TGTGCCAGCAGCTACACGTACACTGAAGCTTTCTTT.

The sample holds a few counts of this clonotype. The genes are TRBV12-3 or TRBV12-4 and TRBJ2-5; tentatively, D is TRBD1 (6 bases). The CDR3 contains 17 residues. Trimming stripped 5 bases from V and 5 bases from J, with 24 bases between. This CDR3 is CASSPKTGLALMETQYF. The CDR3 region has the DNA TGTGCCAGCAGTCCTAAAACAGGGTTAGCGCTTATGGAGACCCAGTACTTC.

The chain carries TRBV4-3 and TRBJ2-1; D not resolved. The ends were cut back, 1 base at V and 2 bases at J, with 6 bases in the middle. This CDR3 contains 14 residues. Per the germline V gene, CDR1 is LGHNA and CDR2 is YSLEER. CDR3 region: CASSQATAYNEQFF. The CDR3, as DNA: TGCGCCAGCAGCCAAGCCACAGCCTACAATGAGCAGTTCTTC.

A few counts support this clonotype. The CDR3 DNA is TGCGCCAGCAGCCATCTAATGACACGGAACGACAGAAAACTGTTTTTT. It encodes CASSHLMTRNDRKLFF. This chain connects TRBV4-1 to TRBJ1-4; D is perhaps TRBD1 (5 bases). Between the trimmed V and J ends, which lost 3 bases and 10 bases, there was a span of 21 bases. Per the germline V gene, CDR1 is MGHRA and CDR2 is YSYEKL. The CDR3 length is 16 residues.